This T cell receptor (beta chain) was sequenced during a study of blood T cell repertoires in COVID-19. The assay was immunoSEQ multiplex PCR, and TCRdb's table has in-frame clones only and misses some. This repertoire shows approximately 250,000 clones, about 84% found once; its top ten account for about 5.4%. Germline assignment: CDR1 SGHRS and CDR2 YFSETQ. Trimming took off 1 base at V and 6 bases at J, with 19 bases between the two ends. The length of the CDR3 is 17 residues. The receptor was derived from a woman aged 80 or older with COVID-19, enrolled during active disease. This rearrangement joins TRBV5-1 to TRBJ2-2; maybe TRBD1 (5 bases). The sample comprised peripheral blood. CDR3 residues: CASSLPPGEGAAGELFF. DNA of the CDR3: TGCGCCAGCAGCTTGCCCCCTGGGGAAGGGGCCGCCGGGGAGCTGTTTTTT.